The rows below give T cell receptor beta chains drawn from one sample of a study of CD8 T cells in ankylosing spondylitis. TCRdb processed the 5' RACE reads anew with MiXCR; each CDR3 protein has one entry. This table holds 100,000 to 150,000 distinct CDR3 sequences, more than 15% found once. The sample was blood, either unsorted or a sorted T cell fraction (not recorded which). These receptors were obtained from a male donor with ankylosing spondylitis. The CDR3 runs from the conserved cysteine through the conserved F or W. The order of the fields is J gene, D gene, V gene, clone size, CDR3 protein, CDR3 DNA. The D gene is left open where the match is weak. The size field is filled for only some rows; it gives once, few, many or a size class.

j_call: TRBJ1-5
d_call: TRBD1
v_call: TRBV4-3
clone_size: few
cdr3_aa: CASSQGTGINQPQHF
cdr3_nt: TGCGCCAGCAGCCAAGGGACAGGAATCAATCAGCCCCAGCATTTT

j_call: TRBJ1-4
d_call: .
v_call: TRBV6-5
clone_size: .
cdr3_aa: CASSYPTGGESNEKLFF
cdr3_nt: TGTGCCAGCAGTTACCCCACGGGTGGGGAATCTAATGAAAAACTGTTTTTT

j_call: TRBJ2-5
d_call: TRBD1
v_call: TRBV28
clone_size: .
cdr3_aa: CASSLRAGGQGETQYF
cdr3_nt: TGTGCCAGCAGTTTAAGGGCCGGGGGACAGGGGGAGACCCAGTACTTC

j_call: TRBJ2-5
d_call: .
v_call: TRBV4-1
clone_size: .
cdr3_aa: CASSQTLGKTQYF
cdr3_nt: TGCGCCAGCAGCCAGACTTTGGGAAAGACCCAGTACTTC

j_call: TRBJ2-1
d_call: .
v_call: TRBV6-4
clone_size: medium-sized
cdr3_aa: CASSDGQEGYNEQFF
cdr3_nt: TGTGCCAGCAGTGACGGGCAGGAGGGGTATAATGAGCAGTTCTTC

j_call: TRBJ2-7
d_call: .
v_call: TRBV13
clone_size: many
cdr3_aa: CASSSGTPSYEQYF
cdr3_nt: TGTGCCAGCAGCTCCGGGACACCAAGTTACGAGCAGTACTTC

j_call: TRBJ2-1
d_call: TRBD2
v_call: TRBV20-1
clone_size: .
cdr3_aa: CSARDQVLAGGVNEQFF
cdr3_nt: TGCAGTGCTAGAGATCAAGTACTAGCGGGAGGAGTCAATGAGCAGTTCTTC

j_call: TRBJ2-1
d_call: .
v_call: TRBV28
clone_size: few
cdr3_aa: CASSEAETSYNEQFF
cdr3_nt: TGTGCCAGCAGCGAAGCGGAGACCTCCTACAATGAGCAGTTCTTC

j_call: TRBJ2-1
d_call: TRBD2
v_call: TRBV27
clone_size: many
cdr3_aa: CASSLLGVTSGNNEQFF
cdr3_nt: TGTGCCAGCAGTTTATTGGGAGTGACTAGCGGGAACAATGAGCAGTTCTTC

j_call: TRBJ2-1
d_call: TRBD2
v_call: TRBV7-9
clone_size: few
cdr3_aa: CASSSRLAGGPDEQFF
cdr3_nt: TGTGCCAGCAGCTCAAGACTAGCGGGAGGGCCGGATGAGCAGTTCTTC

j_call: TRBJ2-7
d_call: TRBD1
v_call: TRBV15
clone_size: few
cdr3_aa: CATSRDRGQGYEQYF
cdr3_nt: TGTGCCACCAGCAGAGATCGGGGACAGGGATACGAGCAGTACTTC

j_call: TRBJ1-5
d_call: .
v_call: TRBV12-3/TRBV12-4
clone_size: few
cdr3_aa: CASSLSGQGGNQPQHF
cdr3_nt: TGTGCCAGCAGTTTAAGCGGTCAGGGCGGCAATCAGCCCCAGCATTTT

j_call: TRBJ1-5
d_call: TRBD1
v_call: TRBV9
clone_size: many
cdr3_aa: CASSADRGNQPQHF
cdr3_nt: TGTGCCAGCAGCGCAGACAGGGGAAATCAGCCCCAGCATTTT

j_call: TRBJ2-1
d_call: .
v_call: TRBV24-1
clone_size: few
cdr3_aa: CATNQGATYNEQFF
cdr3_nt: TGTGCCACCAACCAGGGAGCCACCTACAATGAGCAGTTCTTC

j_call: TRBJ2-5
d_call: .
v_call: TRBV5-1
clone_size: .
cdr3_aa: CASSSIIEETQYF
cdr3_nt: TGCGCCAGCAGCTCGATAATAGAAGAGACCCAGTACTTC

j_call: TRBJ2-7
d_call: .
v_call: TRBV29-1
clone_size: .
cdr3_aa: CSVEARGAPSYEQYF
cdr3_nt: TGCAGCGTTGAGGCTCGGGGGGCTCCATCCTACGAGCAGTACTTC

j_call: TRBJ2-7
d_call: TRBD2
v_call: TRBV28
clone_size: .
cdr3_aa: CASSLAASGRLSYEQYF
cdr3_nt: TGTGCCAGCAGTTTGGCTGCTAGCGGGAGGCTCTCCTACGAGCAGTACTTC

j_call: TRBJ2-7
d_call: TRBD2
v_call: TRBV5-6
clone_size: .
cdr3_aa: CASSSPTSGPWSYEQYF
cdr3_nt: TGTGCCAGCAGCTCCCCCACTAGCGGACCTTGGTCCTACGAGCAGTACTTC

j_call: TRBJ1-5
d_call: .
v_call: TRBV20-1
clone_size: few
cdr3_aa: CSAREVGSQPQHF
cdr3_nt: TGCAGTGCTAGAGAGGTCGGCTCTCAGCCCCAGCATTTT

j_call: TRBJ2-2
d_call: .
v_call: TRBV28
clone_size: .
cdr3_aa: CASSFRVTGELFF
cdr3_nt: TGTGCCAGCAGTTTCAGGGTAACCGGGGAGCTGTTTTTT

j_call: TRBJ1-1
d_call: TRBD1
v_call: TRBV29-1
clone_size: many
cdr3_aa: CSAYTGTGIMNTEAFF
cdr3_nt: TGCAGCGCCTATACCGGGACAGGGATCATGAACACTGAAGCTTTCTTT

j_call: TRBJ2-7
d_call: TRBD1
v_call: TRBV14
clone_size: .
cdr3_aa: CASSQFQGAYEQYF
cdr3_nt: TGTGCCAGCAGCCAGTTTCAGGGGGCTTACGAGCAGTACTTC

j_call: TRBJ2-3
d_call: .
v_call: TRBV7-2
clone_size: .
cdr3_aa: CASSLFHSRSSTDTQYF
cdr3_nt: TGTGCCAGCAGCTTATTTCACAGTCGATCTAGCACAGATACGCAGTATTTT

j_call: TRBJ2-1
d_call: TRBD1
v_call: TRBV12-3/TRBV12-4
clone_size: .
cdr3_aa: CASSPGTGVSYNEQFF
cdr3_nt: TGTGCCAGCAGTCCCGGGACAGGAGTTTCCTACAATGAGCAGTTCTTC

j_call: TRBJ2-7
d_call: TRBD1
v_call: TRBV4-1
clone_size: few
cdr3_aa: CASSQVGTGTYEQYF
cdr3_nt: TGCGCCAGCAGCCAAGTGGGGACAGGCACCTACGAGCAGTACTTC

j_call: TRBJ2-3
d_call: TRBD2
v_call: TRBV12-3/TRBV12-4
clone_size: few
cdr3_aa: CASSAPDGGGMNTQYF
cdr3_nt: TGTGCCAGCAGTGCCCCTGACGGCGGGGGGATGAATACGCAGTATTTT

j_call: TRBJ2-2
d_call: .
v_call: TRBV20-1
clone_size: few
cdr3_aa: CSARITGLMTGELFF
cdr3_nt: TGCAGTGCTAGAATAACGGGTTTGATGACCGGGGAGCTGTTTTTT

j_call: TRBJ1-5
d_call: .
v_call: TRBV11-2
clone_size: few
cdr3_aa: CASSRQVGNQPQHF
cdr3_nt: TGTGCCAGCAGCCGACAGGTCGGCAATCAGCCCCAGCATTTT

j_call: TRBJ2-5
d_call: .
v_call: TRBV28
clone_size: few
cdr3_aa: CASKASERKETQYF
cdr3_nt: TGTGCCAGCAAGGCTAGCGAACGAAAAGAGACCCAGTACTTC

j_call: TRBJ2-5
d_call: .
v_call: TRBV5-1
clone_size: .
cdr3_aa: CASSWGETQYF
cdr3_nt: TGCGCCAGCTCCTGGGGAGAGACCCAGTACTTC

j_call: TRBJ1-1
d_call: TRBD1
v_call: TRBV7-8
clone_size: .
cdr3_aa: CASSNRGNTEAFF
cdr3_nt: TGTGCCAGCAGCAACAGGGGAAACACTGAAGCTTTCTTT

j_call: TRBJ2-5
d_call: TRBD2
v_call: TRBV4-1
clone_size: many
cdr3_aa: CASSQDWEGVQETQYF
cdr3_nt: TGCGCCAGCAGCCAAGATTGGGAGGGAGTCCAAGAGACCCAGTACTTC

j_call: TRBJ2-3
d_call: .
v_call: TRBV4-1
clone_size: few
cdr3_aa: CASSQAPHGDTQYF
cdr3_nt: TGCGCCAGCAGCCAAGCCCCCCACGGGGATACGCAGTATTTT

j_call: TRBJ2-7
d_call: .
v_call: TRBV4-1
clone_size: .
cdr3_aa: CASSQDGGNHYEQYF
cdr3_nt: TGCGCCAGCAGCCAAGATGGCGGGAATCACTACGAGCAGTACTTC

j_call: TRBJ2-1
d_call: TRBD2
v_call: TRBV15
clone_size: .
cdr3_aa: CATSRELAGRDEQFF
cdr3_nt: TGTGCCACCAGCAGAGAACTAGCGGGACGGGATGAGCAGTTCTTC

j_call: TRBJ2-7
d_call: TRBD2
v_call: TRBV29-1
clone_size: many
cdr3_aa: CSVETGTSGTYEQYF
cdr3_nt: TGCAGCGTTGAAACCGGGACTAGCGGGACCTACGAGCAGTACTTC

j_call: TRBJ2-7
d_call: TRBD1
v_call: TRBV12-3/TRBV12-4
clone_size: few
cdr3_aa: CASSSYHRDRGPYEQYF
cdr3_nt: TGTGCCAGCAGTTCTTACCACCGGGACAGGGGGCCGTACGAGCAGTACTTC

j_call: TRBJ2-7
d_call: .
v_call: TRBV7-9
clone_size: few
cdr3_aa: CASSPSVRGLEQYF
cdr3_nt: TGTGCCAGCAGTCCCAGTGTGCGGGGCCTCGAGCAGTACTTC

j_call: TRBJ2-1
d_call: TRBD1
v_call: TRBV12-3/TRBV12-4
clone_size: .
cdr3_aa: CASSFGQGYNEQFF
cdr3_nt: TGTGCCAGCAGTTTTGGACAGGGGTACAATGAGCAGTTCTTC

j_call: TRBJ1-1
d_call: TRBD1
v_call: TRBV2
clone_size: many
cdr3_aa: CASSVKTGYIEAFF
cdr3_nt: TGTGCCAGCAGTGTGAAGACAGGGTATATTGAAGCTTTCTTT

j_call: TRBJ2-2
d_call: TRBD1
v_call: TRBV7-8
clone_size: few
cdr3_aa: CASASIPGQGADGELFF
cdr3_nt: TGTGCCAGCGCCTCAATCCCGGGACAGGGGGCGGACGGGGAGCTGTTTTTT

j_call: TRBJ1-4
d_call: TRBD1
v_call: TRBV27
clone_size: .
cdr3_aa: CASSSTGLDEKLFF
cdr3_nt: TGTGCCAGCAGTTCGACAGGGTTGGATGAAAAACTGTTTTTT

j_call: TRBJ2-3
d_call: TRBD2
v_call: TRBV20-1
clone_size: .
cdr3_aa: CSAAPLPTSGRASDTQYF
cdr3_nt: TGCAGTGCCGCCCCCCTCCCGACTAGCGGGAGGGCCTCAGATACGCAGTATTTT

j_call: TRBJ2-1
d_call: .
v_call: TRBV6-5
clone_size: .
cdr3_aa: CASSYLDMYNEQFF
cdr3_nt: TGTGCCAGCAGTTACTTGGACATGTACAATGAGCAGTTCTTC

j_call: TRBJ1-1
d_call: .
v_call: TRBV20-1
clone_size: many
cdr3_aa: CRVESRTLEAFF
cdr3_nt: TGCAGGGTGGAGAGCAGGACCCTTGAAGCTTTCTTT

j_call: TRBJ2-5
d_call: .
v_call: TRBV14
clone_size: few
cdr3_aa: CASSQVVLAQETQYF
cdr3_nt: TGTGCCAGCAGCCAAGTCGTCCTAGCTCAAGAGACCCAGTACTTC

j_call: TRBJ2-7
d_call: .
v_call: TRBV6-2/TRBV6-3
clone_size: few
cdr3_aa: CASGFGEQYF
cdr3_nt: TGTGCCAGCGGATTTGGGGAGCAGTACTTC

j_call: TRBJ2-5
d_call: .
v_call: TRBV20-1
clone_size: .
cdr3_aa: CSARVVGAIGETQYF
cdr3_nt: TGCAGTGCTAGAGTGGTGGGAGCGATAGGGGAGACCCAGTACTTC

j_call: TRBJ2-1
d_call: TRBD2
v_call: TRBV9
clone_size: many
cdr3_aa: CASSVGGWEGLYEQFF
cdr3_nt: TGTGCCAGCAGCGTAGGGGGGTGGGAGGGCCTATACGAGCAGTTCTTC

j_call: TRBJ1-3
d_call: .
v_call: TRBV27
clone_size: few
cdr3_aa: CASSLAVPGNTIYF
cdr3_nt: TGTGCCAGCAGTTTAGCGGTTCCTGGAAACACCATATATTTT